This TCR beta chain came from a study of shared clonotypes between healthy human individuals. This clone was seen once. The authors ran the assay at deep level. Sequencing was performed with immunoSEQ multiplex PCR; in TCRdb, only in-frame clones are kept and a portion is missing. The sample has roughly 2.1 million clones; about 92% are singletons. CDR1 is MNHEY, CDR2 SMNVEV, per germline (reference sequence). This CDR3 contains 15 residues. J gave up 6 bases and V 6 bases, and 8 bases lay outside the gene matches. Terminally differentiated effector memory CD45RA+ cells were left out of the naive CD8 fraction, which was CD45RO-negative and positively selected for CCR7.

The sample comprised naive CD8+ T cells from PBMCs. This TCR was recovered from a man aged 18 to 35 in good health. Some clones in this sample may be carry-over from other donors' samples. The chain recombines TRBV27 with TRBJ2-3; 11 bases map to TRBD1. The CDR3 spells CASSTSGTGGDTQYF. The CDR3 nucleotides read TGTGCCAGCAGCACCAGTGGGACAGGGGGTGATACGCAGTATTTT.